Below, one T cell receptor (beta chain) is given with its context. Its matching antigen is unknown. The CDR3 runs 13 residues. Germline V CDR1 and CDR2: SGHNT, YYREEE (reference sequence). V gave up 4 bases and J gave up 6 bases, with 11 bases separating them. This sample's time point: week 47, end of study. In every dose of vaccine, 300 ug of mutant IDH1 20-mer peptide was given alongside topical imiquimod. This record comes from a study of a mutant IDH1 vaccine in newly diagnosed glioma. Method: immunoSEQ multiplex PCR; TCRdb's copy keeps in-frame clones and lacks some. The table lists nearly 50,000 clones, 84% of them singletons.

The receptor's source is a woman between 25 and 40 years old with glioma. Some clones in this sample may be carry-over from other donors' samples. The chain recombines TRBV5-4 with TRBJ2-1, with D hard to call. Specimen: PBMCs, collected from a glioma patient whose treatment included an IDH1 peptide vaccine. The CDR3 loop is CASSLYRANEQFF. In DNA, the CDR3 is TGTGCCAGCAGCCTCTACCGGGCCAATGAGCAGTTCTTC. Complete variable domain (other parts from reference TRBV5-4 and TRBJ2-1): ETGVTQSPTHLIKTRGQQVTLRCSSQSGHNTVSWYQQALGQGPQFIFQYYREEENGRGNFPPRFSGLQFPNYSSELNVNALELDDSALYLCASSLYRANEQFFGPGTRLTVL.